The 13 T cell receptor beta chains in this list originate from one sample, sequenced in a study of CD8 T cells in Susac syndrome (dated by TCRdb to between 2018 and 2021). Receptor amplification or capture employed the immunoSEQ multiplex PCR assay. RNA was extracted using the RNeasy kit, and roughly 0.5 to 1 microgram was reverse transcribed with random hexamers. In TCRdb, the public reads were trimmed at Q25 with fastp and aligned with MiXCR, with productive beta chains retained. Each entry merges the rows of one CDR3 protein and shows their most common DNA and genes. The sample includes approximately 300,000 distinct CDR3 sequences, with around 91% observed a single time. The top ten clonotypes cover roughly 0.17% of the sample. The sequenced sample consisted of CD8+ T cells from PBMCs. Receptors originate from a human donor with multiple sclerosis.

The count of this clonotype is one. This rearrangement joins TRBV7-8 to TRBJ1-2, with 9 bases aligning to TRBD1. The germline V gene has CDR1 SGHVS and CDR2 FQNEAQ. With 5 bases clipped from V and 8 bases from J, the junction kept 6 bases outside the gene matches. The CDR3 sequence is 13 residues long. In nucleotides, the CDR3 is TGTGCCAGCAGCCCACTGACAGGGGGGGGCTACACCTTC. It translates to CASSPLTGGGYTF.

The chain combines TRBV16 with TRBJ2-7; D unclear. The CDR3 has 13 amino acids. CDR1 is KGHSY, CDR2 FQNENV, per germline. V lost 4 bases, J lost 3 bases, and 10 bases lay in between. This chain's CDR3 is CASSPHLRYEQYF. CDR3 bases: TGTGCCAGCAGCCCCCACTTGCGCTACGAGCAGTACTTC.

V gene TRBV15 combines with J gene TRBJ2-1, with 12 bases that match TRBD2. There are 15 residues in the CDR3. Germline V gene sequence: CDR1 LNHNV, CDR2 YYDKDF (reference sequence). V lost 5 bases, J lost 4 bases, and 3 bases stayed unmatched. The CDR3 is CATSLTSGGYNEQFF. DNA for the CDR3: TGTGCCACCAGCTTAACTAGCGGGGGGTACAATGAGCAGTTCTTC.

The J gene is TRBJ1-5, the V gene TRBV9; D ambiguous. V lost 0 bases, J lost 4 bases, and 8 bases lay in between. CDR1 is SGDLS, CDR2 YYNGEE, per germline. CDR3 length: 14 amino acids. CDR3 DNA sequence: TGTGCCAGCAGCGTAGAAGGGCAAAATCAGCCCCAGCATTTT. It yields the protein CASSVEGQNQPQHF.

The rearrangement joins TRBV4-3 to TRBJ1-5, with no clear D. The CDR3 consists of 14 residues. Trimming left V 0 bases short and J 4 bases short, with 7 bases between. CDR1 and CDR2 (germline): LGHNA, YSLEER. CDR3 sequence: CASSQEEGNQPQHF. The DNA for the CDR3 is TGCGCCAGCAGCCAAGAGGAAGGAAATCAGCCCCAGCATTTT.

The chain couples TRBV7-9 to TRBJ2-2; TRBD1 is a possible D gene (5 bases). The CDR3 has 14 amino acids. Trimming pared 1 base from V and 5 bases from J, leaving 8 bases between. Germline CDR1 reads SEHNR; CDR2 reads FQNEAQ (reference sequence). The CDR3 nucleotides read TGTGCCAGCAGCTTAGTGACAGAGACCGGGGAGCTGTTTTTT. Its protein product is CASSLVTETGELFF.

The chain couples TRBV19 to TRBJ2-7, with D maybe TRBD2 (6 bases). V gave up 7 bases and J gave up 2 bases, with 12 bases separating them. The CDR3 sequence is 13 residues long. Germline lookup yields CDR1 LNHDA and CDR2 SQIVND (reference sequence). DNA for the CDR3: TGTGCCAGTACCCCGGGACTCCCCTACGAGCAGTACTTC. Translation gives CASTPGLPYEQYF.

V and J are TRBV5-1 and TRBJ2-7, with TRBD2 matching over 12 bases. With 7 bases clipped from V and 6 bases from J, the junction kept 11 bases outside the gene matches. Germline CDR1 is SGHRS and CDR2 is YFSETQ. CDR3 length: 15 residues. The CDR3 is CASARRTSGVGEQYF. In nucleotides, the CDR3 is TGCGCCAGCGCCAGGCGGACTAGCGGGGTAGGCGAGCAGTACTTC.

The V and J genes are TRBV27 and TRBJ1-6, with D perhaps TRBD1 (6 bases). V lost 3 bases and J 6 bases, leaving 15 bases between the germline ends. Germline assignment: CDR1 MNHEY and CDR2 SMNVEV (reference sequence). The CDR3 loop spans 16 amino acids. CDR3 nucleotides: TGTGCCAGCAGTTTTATAGGACAGTCGGGTAATTCACCCCTCCACTTT. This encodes CASSFIGQSGNSPLHF.

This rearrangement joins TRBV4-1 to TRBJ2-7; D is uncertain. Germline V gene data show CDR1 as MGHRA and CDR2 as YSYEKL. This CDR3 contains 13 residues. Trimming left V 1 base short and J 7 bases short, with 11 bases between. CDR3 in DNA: TGCGCCAGCAGCCAAGTACCTTCGTGGGAGCAGTACTTC. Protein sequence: CASSQVPSWEQYF.

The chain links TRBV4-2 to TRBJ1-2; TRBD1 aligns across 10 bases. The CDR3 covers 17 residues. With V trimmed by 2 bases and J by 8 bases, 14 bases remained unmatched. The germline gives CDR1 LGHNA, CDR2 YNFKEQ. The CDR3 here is CASSQQPGTGAAGGYTF. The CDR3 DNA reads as TGTGCCAGCAGCCAACAGCCCGGGACAGGGGCCGCGGGCGGCTACACCTTC.

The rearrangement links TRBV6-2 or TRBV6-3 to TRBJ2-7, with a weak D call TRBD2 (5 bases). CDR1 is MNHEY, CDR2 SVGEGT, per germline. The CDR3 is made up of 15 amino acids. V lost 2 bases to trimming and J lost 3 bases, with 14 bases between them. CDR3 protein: CASSYPRAADYEQYF. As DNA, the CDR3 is TGTGCCAGCAGTTACCCGAGGGCAGCAGACTACGAGCAGTACTTC.

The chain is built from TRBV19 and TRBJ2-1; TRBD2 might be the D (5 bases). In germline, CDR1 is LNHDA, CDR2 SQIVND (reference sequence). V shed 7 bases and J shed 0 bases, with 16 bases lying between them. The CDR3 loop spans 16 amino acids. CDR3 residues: CASKTSLANSYNEQFF. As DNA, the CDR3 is TGTGCCAGTAAGACGAGTTTAGCGAACTCCTACAATGAGCAGTTCTTC.